This T cell receptor (beta chain) was recorded in a study of radiotherapy plus CTLA-4 blockade in lung cancer. Using immunoSEQ multiplex PCR, the repertoire was profiled, and TCRdb retains in-frame clones only, with some absent. The profile shows about 38,000 clones, over 65% of them singletons. The germline CDR1 and CDR2 sequences are MNHNS and SASEGT. The CDR3 covers 12 residues. Deletions cut 5 bases from V and 10 bases from J, with 12 bases between. Sequencing used peripheral blood, obtained from a patient treated with radiotherapy plus ipilimumab. The source of this sequence is a human donor with non-small cell lung cancer who had stable disease on radiotherapy plus ipilimumab. V usage is TRBV6-1 and J usage is TRBJ2-1; D is possibly TRBD1 or TRBD2 (5 bases each). CDR3 residues: CASSPVGDEQFF. CDR3 sequence (DNA): TGTGCCAGCAGTCCCGTGGGGGACGAGCAGTTCTTC.